Described below is a single TCR beta chain sequence and its context. The antigen is not known. Produced via immunoSEQ multiplex PCR; TCRdb's table is partial and in-frame only. Of tens of thousands of clones listed, approximately 83% are singletons. The germline V and J ends were trimmed by 7 bases and 1 base, with 10 bases remaining between them. The CDR3 has 13 residues. Germline V gene sequence: CDR1 SEHNR, CDR2 FQNEAQ (reference sequence). This specimen belongs to a study of OX40 agonist ivuxolimab in advanced cancers. Study overall: Partial responses were seen in three patients, one with hepatocellular carcinoma and two with cutaneous melanoma. Study-wide results and caveats: The study observed clonal expansion of CD4+ and CD8+ blood T cells by week 6 at 0.1 to 3.0 mg/kg. Relative to CD4+, CD8+ T cells held more expanded clones on average.

The sequence was obtained from an adult with an advanced solid tumor such as melanoma, head and neck, liver or kidney cancer. The material was CD4+ or CD8+ T cells sorted from blood, obtained in a trial of the OX40 agonist ivuxolimab. This chain joins TRBV7-9 and TRBJ1-1; D unclear. As DNA, the CDR3 is TGTGCCAGCACCACGACGCGGAACACTGAAGCTTTCTTT. As protein: CASTTTRNTEAFF.